Presented here are 4 T cell receptor beta chains from one specimen sequenced in a study of OX40 agonist ivuxolimab in advanced cancers. Profiling relied on immunoSEQ multiplex PCR, and the TCRdb table lists in-frame clones only, not all of them. The table records roughly 70,000 clones, over 80% of them present only once. Sequenced here: CD4+ or CD8+ T cells sorted from blood, sampled in a trial of the OX40 agonist ivuxolimab. These receptors all come from an adult with an advanced solid tumor such as melanoma, head and neck, liver or kidney cancer.

This sequence joins TRBV30 and TRBJ1-5; 9 bases align to TRBD1. The germline gives CDR1 GTSNPN, CDR2 SVGIG (reference sequence). With V trimmed by 3 bases and J by 5 bases, 5 bases remained unmatched. CDR3 size: 14 residues. CDR3 in amino acids: CAWSVGTGYQPQHF. The CDR3 nucleotides read TGTGCCTGGAGCGTCGGGACAGGGTATCAGCCCCAGCATTTT.

This clone was found once. This chain joins TRBV4-1 and TRBJ1-1, with 9 bases that match TRBD1. The V gene end was trimmed by 1 base and the J gene end by 4 bases; junction bases not matched to a gene: 4. The germline V gene has CDR1 MGHRA and CDR2 YSYEKL. The CDR3 totals 15 residues. The CDR3 sequence: CASSQVVQGATEAFF. The DNA of the CDR3 is TGCGCCAGCAGCCAAGTAGTACAGGGGGCCACTGAAGCTTTCTTT.

This clone was recorded a few times. V usage is TRBV4-1 and J usage is TRBJ1-1; D remains unclear. Deletions cut 0 bases from V and 7 bases from J, with 6 bases between. This CDR3 contains 12 residues. Germline CDR1 and CDR2: MGHRA and YSYEKL. The DNA of the CDR3 is TGCGCCAGCAGCCAAGAGGGTATTGAAGCTTTCTTT. It codes for CASSQEGIEAFF.

This rearrangement joins TRBV7-9 to TRBJ2-3; 10 bases are shared with TRBD2. Germline V gene data show CDR1 as SEHNR and CDR2 as FQNEAQ (reference sequence). This CDR3 has 18 amino acids. The V segment lost 5 bases and the J segment 4 bases; nucleotides outside the gene matches: 15. CDR3 bases: TGTGCCAGCAGCCCACCCTTCCCTAGCGGGAGAGAGCCAGATACGCAGTATTTT. It codes for CASSPPFPSGREPDTQYF.